This is a list of T cell receptor beta chains from one sample in a study of graft-versus-host responses after intestinal transplantation. Profiling relied on immunoSEQ multiplex PCR, and the TCRdb table lists in-frame clones only, not all of them. The table records some 6,800 clones, 26% of them present only once. The material sequenced was alloreactive CD4+ T cells from a mixed lymphocyte reaction culture, taken before intestinal transplant. These receptors were collected from a human patient who received an intestinal transplant. Both conserved end residues are part of each CDR3. The D gene is left open where the match is weak. Rows give clone size only sometimes, using once, few, many, or a class for an expanded clone.

j_gene	v_gene	abundance	d_gene	CDR3nt	CDR3aa
TRBJ2-3	TRBV18	few	-	TGTGCCAGCTCCCCAACCGTAGATACGCAGTATTTT	CASSPTVDTQYF
TRBJ2-7	TRBV6-5	medium-sized	TRBD2	TGTGCCAGCAGTTACTCGGTGGCGGGGGTTATGTACGAGCAGTACTTC	CASSYSVAGVMYEQYF
TRBJ2-5	TRBV30	few	-	TGTGCCTGGAGTGTGGGTCTTACCTTCCAAGAGACCCAGTACTTC	CAWSVGLTFQETQYF
TRBJ1-1	TRBV30	few	-	TGTGCCTGGAGTGTACTTCGGGAAATTAACACTGAAGCTTTCTTT	CAWSVLREINTEAFF
TRBJ1-2	TRBV12-2	-	-	TGTGCAAGTCGCGTGAATATGGCTCCACGAAAGACCTATGGCTACACCTTC	CASRVNMAPRKTYGYTF
TRBJ2-7	TRBV11-2	-	TRBD2	TGTGCCAGCAGCTTGAATAGCGGGACCTACGAGCAGTACTTC	CASSLNSGTYEQYF
TRBJ2-3	TRBV7-3	once	TRBD2	TGTGCCAGCAGCTTGTCCCCCCCCACTAGCGGGTTCACAGATACGCAGTATTTT	CASSLSPPTSGFTDTQYF
TRBJ1-4	TRBV7-9	-	-	TGTGCCAGCAGCTTACAGGGGTTTGAAAAACTGTTTTTT	CASSLQGFEKLFF
TRBJ1-2	TRBV18	medium-sized	-	TGTGCCAGCTCACCGGGGAGGGGAGTTTACGGCTACACCTTC	CASSPGRGVYGYTF
TRBJ1-5	TRBV6-5	few	-	TGTGCCAGCAGCGAACAGCGAGGGCAGCCCCAGCATTTT	CASSEQRGQPQHF
TRBJ1-6	TRBV6-1	few	-	TGTGCCAGCAGTGTTGACAAAAGCCCATTTTCACCCCTCCACTTT	CASSVDKSPFSPLHF
TRBJ2-2	TRBV5-1	few	TRBD2	TGCGCCAGCAGCTCCTTAGCGGGCCACACCGGGGAGCTGTTTTTT	CASSSLAGHTGELFF
TRBJ2-3	TRBV5-1	few	TRBD2	TGCGCCAGCAGCTTGGTGGCTAGCGGGAGTGGTACGCAGTATTTT	CASSLVASGSGTQYF
TRBJ2-5	TRBV11-2	-	TRBD1	TGTGCCAGCAGCTTAGGGACAGGGGACATAGAGACCCAGTACTTC	CASSLGTGDIETQYF
TRBJ1-3	TRBV10-3	few	TRBD1	TGTGCCAGCAGTTACTCGACAGGGTCTGGAAACACCATATATTTT	CASSYSTGSGNTIYF
TRBJ2-2	TRBV10-3	-	-	TGTGCCATCAGTGAGTCCGGGGTCTTGAACACCGGGGAGCTGTTTTTT	CAISESGVLNTGELFF
TRBJ1-1	TRBV7-6	-	-	TGTGCCAGCAGCCCCGGTTGGGGGGGTGGAGGCACTGAAGCTTTCTTT	CASSPGWGGGGTEAFF
TRBJ2-3	TRBV7-9	-	TRBD1	TGTGCCAGCAGCCGGACAGGGGCCCGTACTGCTACGCAGTATTTT	CASSRTGARTATQYF
TRBJ2-4	TRBV4-1	few	TRBD1	TGCGCCAGCAGCCAAGCCGACAGGGGATATTGGAACATTCAGTACTTC	CASSQADRGYWNIQYF
TRBJ2-1	TRBV18	-	-	TGTGCCAGCGCATGGGACTGGAGCTCCTACAATGAGCAGTTCTTC	CASAWDWSSYNEQFF
TRBJ1-4	TRBV6-6	-	-	TGTGCCAGCAGTTATCGTCGGTATAATGAAAAACTGTTTTTT	CASSYRRYNEKLFF
TRBJ2-7	TRBV6-5	-	-	TGTGCCAGCAGTTACGATCCTAGTGAAACCTACGAGCAGTACTTC	CASSYDPSETYEQYF
TRBJ1-5	TRBV15	once	-	TGTGCCACCAGCAGAGATTGGGATCAGCCCCAGCATTTT	CATSRDWDQPQHF
TRBJ2-7	TRBV19	-	-	TGTGCCAGTAGTATAGGGGACACAGACTACGAGCAGTACTTC	CASSIGDTDYEQYF
TRBJ1-5	TRBV29-1	few	-	TGCAGCTTTGCGGGGGGGGCGGGTCAGCCCCAGCATTTT	CSFAGGAGQPQHF
TRBJ1-2	TRBV28	once	-	TGTGCCAGCAGTTATAGGACCGGCGGGCGTGGCTACACCTTC	CASSYRTGGRGYTF
TRBJ1-1	TRBV2	-	TRBD1	TGTGCCAGCACTAGCACAGGGGGCACTGAAGCTTTCTTT	CASTSTGGTEAFF
TRBJ2-1	TRBV27	-	-	TGTGCCAGCAGTTTCGGCAGCACGTGGTTCTTC	CASSFGSTWFF
TRBJ2-1	TRBV10-1	large	TRBD2	TGCGCCAGCAGTGATAGCGGGTTCTACAATGAGCAGTTCTTC	CASSDSGFYNEQFF
TRBJ1-3	TRBV19	few	-	TGTGCCAGTAGGATTGCTTCTGGAAACACCATATATTTT	CASRIASGNTIYF
TRBJ1-1	TRBV29-1	few	-	TGCAGCGTTGAAGATTCCGGGAGTAGTAAAGCTTTCTTT	CSVEDSGSSKAFF
TRBJ2-7	TRBV7-2	-	-	TGTGCCAGCAGCTTAGGTGGCTCTCTGGAGCAGTACTTC	CASSLGGSLEQYF
TRBJ2-5	TRBV29-1	once	TRBD1	TGCAGCGTTTGGGACAGGGGGCCCCAAGAGACCCAGTACTTC	CSVWDRGPQETQYF
TRBJ1-2	TRBV19	once	TRBD1	TGTGCCAGTAACCCGGACAGGGCTTGGGGCTACACCTTC	CASNPDRAWGYTF
TRBJ1-1	TRBV19	-	-	TGTGCCAGTAGTATCAGGGGTCGGGTTAAGAACACTGAAGCTTTCTTT	CASSIRGRVKNTEAFF
TRBJ1-5	TRBV15	-	-	TGTGCCACCAGCAGAGGGGGCAATCAGCCCCAGCATTTT	CATSRGGNQPQHF
TRBJ2-3	TRBV30	-	TRBD2	TGCGCCGGTGGTCTAGCGGGAGCCCTAACCACGGATACGCAGTATTTT	CAGGLAGALTTDTQYF
TRBJ2-5	TRBV28	few	-	TGTGCCAGCAGTTCCGCCAATAGGCAAGAGACCCAGTACTTC	CASSSANRQETQYF
TRBJ2-4	TRBV11-1	-	TRBD2	TGTGCCAGCAGCGTCCCGGGACTAGCTCTAAACATTCAGTACTTC	CASSVPGLALNIQYF
TRBJ2-7	TRBV6-5	few	-	TGTGCCACCCTGGGACACCCTACCTACGAGCAGTACTTC	CATLGHPTYEQYF
TRBJ2-3	TRBV19	medium-sized	-	TGTGCCAGTAACGTTCCGGGACTTCCCACAGATACGCAGTATTTT	CASNVPGLPTDTQYF
TRBJ1-2	TRBV11-1	-	TRBD1	TGTGCCAGCAGCATTTTACCTGGACAGGGGGCTCGCTACACCTTC	CASSILPGQGARYTF
TRBJ2-7	TRBV11-1	few	-	TGTGCCAGCAGCTTTGTCGTGGGCCCCTCCTACGAGCAGTACTTC	CASSFVVGPSYEQYF
TRBJ1-4	TRBV5-4	-	-	TGTGCCAGCAGCATTGACAGAGGGAATGAAAAACTGTTTTTT	CASSIDRGNEKLFF
TRBJ2-1	TRBV11-3	-	-	TGTGCCAGCAGCCCCTCTAGTACGCGGGGGCTTTTGAATGAGCAGTTCTTC	CASSPSSTRGLLNEQFF
TRBJ2-3	TRBV5-6	-	-	TGTGCCAGCAGCGGATATACGCAGTATTTT	CASSGYTQYF
TRBJ2-1	TRBV7-2	-	-	TGTGCCAGCAGCTTATTCCGGGAGTACTACAATGAGCAGTTCTTC	CASSLFREYYNEQFF
TRBJ2-3	TRBV9	-	-	TGTGCCAGCAGCGTAGGGTCCAGAAGGGATACGCAGTATTTT	CASSVGSRRDTQYF
TRBJ2-7	TRBV11-2	-	TRBD2	TGTGCCAGCAGCCTCCAGGCAAGCGGGAGCACCTACGAGCAGTACTTC	CASSLQASGSTYEQYF
TRBJ2-5	TRBV9	-	-	TGTGCCAGCAGCCTAGGACCCCTAGAGACCCAGTACTTC	CASSLGPLETQYF
TRBJ2-1	TRBV28	medium-sized	-	TGTGCCAGCAGGGGCAATGAGCAGTTCTTC	CASRGNEQFF
TRBJ2-1	TRBV10-3	-	TRBD2	TGTGCCATCAGGCCCGGGGTAGCGGGGCACAATGAGCAGTTCTTC	CAIRPGVAGHNEQFF
TRBJ2-1	TRBV29-1	-	-	TGCAGCGTTCCCGGGACTTTGAGCTCCTACAATGAGCAGTTCTTC	CSVPGTLSSYNEQFF
TRBJ2-5	TRBV2	few	-	TGTGCCAGCAGTGAAGAAGTTTGGCTAGCCCTGACCCAGTACTTC	CASSEEVWLALTQYF
TRBJ2-7	TRBV11-2	once	TRBD2	TGTGCCAGCAGCCCGGGAGGGCTTTCCTACGAGCAGTACTTC	CASSPGGLSYEQYF
TRBJ1-5	TRBV30	few	-	TGTGCCTGGAGTCTAGGAATCAATCAGCCCCAGCATTTT	CAWSLGINQPQHF
TRBJ2-1	TRBV4-2	large	TRBD2	TGTGCCAGCAGCCAAGACCCTAGCGGGGATCTCTGGGGCAATGAGCAGTTCTTC	CASSQDPSGDLWGNEQFF
TRBJ1-5	TRBV7-4	-	-	TGTGCCAGCAGTTCCTCTGGGGGCTATCAGCCCCAGCATTTT	CASSSSGGYQPQHF
TRBJ1-3	TRBV28	-	-	TGTGCCAGCACTCCGGGGGGCGCTGGAAACACCATATATTTT	CASTPGGAGNTIYF